This T cell receptor beta chain is from a study of CXCR3-negative and CXCR3-positive naive CD8 T cells. The germline gives CDR1 MNHEY, CDR2 SMNVEV (reference sequence). This CDR3 spans 13 amino acids. TRB cDNA libraries were made by UMI-labeled 5' RACE. With the 5' RACE reads reprocessed, TCRdb shows one record per CDR3 protein and no DNA. Its table lists 100,000 to 150,000 distinct CDR3 sequences. Sequenced material: naive CXCR3- CD8+ T cells from blood. This sample's subset: CD45RO-CCR7+CD27+CD95- naive CD8+ T cells lacking CXCR3 (TNR3-). The rearrangement joins TRBV27 to TRBJ1-1. The origin of this receptor is a human donor in good health. Some clones in this sample may be carry-over from other donors' samples. The CDR3 loop is CASSSGSNTEAFF.